The 26 T cell receptor beta chains reported below all come from one sample, sequenced in a study of blood T cell repertoires in COVID-19. Profiling relied on immunoSEQ multiplex PCR, and the TCRdb table lists in-frame clones only, not all of them. The table includes 100,000 to 150,000 clones, 88% detected once. The source material was peripheral blood. The receptors here all came from a human donor in a cohort sampled during active COVID-19.

The chain joins TRBV2 to TRBJ2-4; D is possibly TRBD2 (6 bases). V shed 5 bases and J shed 0 bases, with 11 bases lying between them. The CDR3 length is 15 residues. Germline lookup yields CDR1 SNHLY and CDR2 FYNNEI. The CDR3 sequence: CASSSPGVAKNIQYF. For the CDR3, the DNA is TGTGCCAGCAGTTCCCCGGGAGTAGCCAAAAACATTCAGTACTTC.

This clone was seen more than once but under ten times. The rearrangement links TRBV2 to TRBJ1-5; a possible D gene is TRBD1 (5 bases). The CDR3 is 16 amino acids. The V end lost 0 bases, the J end lost 3 bases, and 12 bases lay between the germline ends. CDR1 and CDR2 from the germline V gene are SNHLY and FYNNEI. The CDR3 DNA sequence: TGTGCCAGCAGTGAAGCTTGGTCAGGGCCCAATCAGCCCCAGCATTTT. Residues: CASSEAWSGPNQPQHF.

The rearrangement joins TRBV4-2 to TRBJ1-5; D unresolved. The V end lost 0 bases, the J end lost 3 bases, and 9 bases lay between the germline ends. Germline CDR1 is LGHNA and CDR2 is YNFKEQ. The CDR3 runs to 15 residues. The DNA of the CDR3 is TGTGCCAGCAGCCAAGAAGACACGTTCAATCAGCCCCAGCATTTT. Protein sequence: CASSQEDTFNQPQHF.

The chain couples TRBV19 to TRBJ1-4; 7 bases agree with TRBD1. The CDR3 runs 15 residues. Germline CDR1 and CDR2: LNHDA and SQIVND (reference sequence). The J segment lost 5 bases and the V segment lost 5 bases, leaving 8 bases of the junction unmatched. The CDR3 loop is CASSPARDRNEKLFF. The CDR3 bases are TGTGCCAGTAGTCCCGCCCGGGACAGAAATGAAAAACTGTTTTTT.

J is TRBJ1-1 and V is TRBV19, with a tentative D call TRBD1 (5 bases). This CDR3 contains 16 residues. Germline CDR1 is LNHDA and CDR2 is SQIVND (reference sequence). The V gene lost 3 bases and the J gene lost 4 bases, with 18 bases spanning the gap. CDR3 amino acids: CASSIVGGIAGTEAFF. The CDR3 DNA reads as TGTGCCAGTAGTATTGTGGGGGGGATCGCGGGCACTGAAGCTTTCTTT.

The V and J genes are TRBV6-6 and TRBJ1-2, with D unclear. The V gene lost 6 bases and the J gene lost 8 bases, with 19 bases spanning the gap. The germline CDR1 and CDR2 sequences are MNHNY and SVGAGI (reference sequence). The CDR3 covers 14 residues. Here the CDR3 reads CASRETTTSGGYTF. DNA of the CDR3: TGTGCCAGCAGAGAGACTACAACTTCGGGGGGCTACACCTTC.

The chain has TRBV5-1 and TRBJ1-2; D is undetermined. The germline CDR1 and CDR2 sequences are SGHRS and YFSETQ. This CDR3 is 15 amino acids long. V was pared by 5 bases and J by 4 bases, with 18 bases between. The DNA of the CDR3 is TGCGCCAGCAGACCCGCGGCATTCCAAGCCTATGGCTACACCTTC. The encoded protein is CASRPAAFQAYGYTF.

The rearrangement links TRBV4-1 to TRBJ2-7; tentatively, D is TRBD1 (7 bases). The CDR3 loop spans 17 amino acids. Germline CDR1 and CDR2: MGHRA and YSYEKL. Trimming removed 4 bases at V and 4 bases at J, with 23 bases between. The DNA of the CDR3 is TGCGCCAGCAGCCCAACCGCCAGGGGGGTCGGAATGTACGAGCAGTACTTC. It is translated as CASSPTARGVGMYEQYF.

The rearrangement links TRBV2 to TRBJ1-4; D is unresolved. The CDR3 sequence is 13 residues long. V was clipped by 7 bases and J by 8 bases, with 14 bases between them. Germline CDR1 is SNHLY and CDR2 is FYNNEI. CDR3 DNA: TGTGCCAGCATAGTGTTCCTAGGCGAAAAACTGTTTTTT. It translates to CASIVFLGEKLFF.

The chain employs TRBV6-1 and TRBJ2-3; D not certain. The V gene's germline CDR1 is MNHNS and CDR2 SASEGT. The V end was cut by 3 bases, the J end by 4 bases, with 8 bases between. CDR3 length equals 13 residues. The CDR3 DNA is TGTGCCAGCAGTGACGGGTGGGCAGATACGCAGTATTTT. Amino acid sequence: CASSDGWADTQYF.

This rearrangement joins TRBV30 to TRBJ1-6; D possibly corresponds to TRBD1 (6 bases). Germline values: CDR1 GTSNPN, CDR2 SVGIG (reference sequence). CDR3 length: 16 amino acids. The V and J ends lost 5 bases and 2 bases respectively, with 16 bases between them. The CDR3 sequence is CAWLQGPGAYNSPLHF. The DNA for the CDR3 is TGTGCCTGGCTACAGGGACCTGGAGCCTATAATTCACCCCTCCACTTT. Drawing the rest from reference TRBV30 and TRBJ1-6, the complete variable domain is SQTIHQWPATLVQPVGSPLSLECTVEGTSNPNLYWYRQAAGRGLQLLFYSVGIGQISSEVPQNLSASRPQDRQFILSSKKLLLSDSGFYLCAWLQGPGAYNSPLHFGNGTRLTVT.

This clone was recorded only once. The chain uses TRBV7-9 and TRBJ2-1; D is uncertain. Germline V CDR1 and CDR2: SEHNR, FQNEAQ (reference sequence). CDR3 length equals 14 residues. V was pared by 5 bases and J by 7 bases, with 15 bases between. The CDR3, as DNA: TGTGCCAGCAGCGCATCGACTCACGCAAATGAGCAGTTCTTC. As protein: CASSASTHANEQFF.

The chain recombines TRBV19 with TRBJ2-3; possibly TRBD2 for D (5 bases). The CDR3 spans 15 residues. The germline V gene has CDR1 LNHDA and CDR2 SQIVND (reference sequence). V was clipped by 4 bases and J by 6 bases, with 17 bases between them. CDR3 sequence: CASSTRTFAVDTQYF. The DNA for the CDR3 is TGTGCCAGTAGTACCAGGACTTTCGCCGTGGATACGCAGTATTTT.

The chain uses TRBV10-1 and TRBJ1-6; D remains ambiguous. V shed 4 bases and J shed 13 bases, with 14 bases lying between them. The CDR3 is made up of 13 amino acids. Germline V CDR1 and CDR2: WNHNN, SYGVQD (reference sequence). The CDR3 bases are TGCGCCAGCAGTGTTACCTTGGGAGGGCCCCTCCACTTT. It translates to CASSVTLGGPLHF.

This clone was recorded once. V and J are TRBV5-1 and TRBJ2-7; 8 bases line up with TRBD2. CDR3 length equals 17 residues. Germline V CDR1 and CDR2: SGHRS, YFSETQ. Trimming removed 4 bases from V and 3 bases from J; junction bases left unmatched: 15. CDR3 region: CASSQVAGGYWSYEQYF. As DNA, the CDR3 is TGCGCCAGCAGCCAGGTTGCGGGGGGCTATTGGAGCTACGAGCAGTACTTC.

The CDR3 region has the DNA TGTGCCAGCAGCCAAGATCAGGGGTCCTATGGCTACACCTTC. This translates into CASSQDQGSYGYTF. J is TRBJ1-2 and V is TRBV4-2; D perhaps matches TRBD1 (6 bases). With 0 bases removed from V and 4 bases from J, the gap between germline ends came to 9 bases. This CDR3 spans 14 amino acids. CDR1 and CDR2 (germline): LGHNA, YNFKEQ.

The genes are TRBV5-1 and TRBJ2-1; TRBD2 matches at 14 bases. V was pared by 4 bases and J by 0 bases, with 6 bases of the junction left unmatched. CDR1 and CDR2 from the germline V gene are SGHRS and YFSETQ. This CDR3 is 18 amino acids long. In DNA form, the CDR3 reads TGCGCCAGCAGCCCTGGGACTAGCGGGGGCCGCTCCTACAATGAGCAGTTCTTC. Its protein is CASSPGTSGGRSYNEQFF.

This clone was seen just once. The chain has TRBV24-1 and TRBJ1-4; D is uncertain. Trimming stripped 7 bases from V and 8 bases from J, with 22 bases between. This CDR3 contains 16 residues. Germline loops: CDR1 KGHDR, CDR2 SFDVKD. CDR3 loop: CATRIPKTPHWEKLFF. The CDR3 DNA reads TGTGCCACCAGGATCCCAAAGACACCTCATTGGGAAAAACTGTTTTTT.

The chain links TRBV3-1 (or the pseudogene TRBV3-2) to TRBJ2-3; TRBD2 matches 12 bases. The CDR3 is 16 residues long. After removal of 2 bases from V and 5 bases from J, the junction contained 5 bases not matched to a gene. Germline loops: CDR1 LGHDT, CDR2 YNNKEL (reference sequence). The CDR3 protein is CASSQPLAGGLDTQYF. CDR3 nucleotide sequence: TGTGCCAGCAGCCAACCACTAGCGGGAGGTTTAGATACGCAGTATTTT.

The chain joins TRBV5-1 to TRBJ2-5; D is unclear. The germline V gene has CDR1 SGHRS and CDR2 YFSETQ. The CDR3 totals 12 residues. Trimming removed 5 bases at V and 0 bases at J, with 5 bases between. For the CDR3, the DNA is TGCGCCAGCAGTATTCACCAAGAGACCCAGTACTTC. Protein sequence: CASSIHQETQYF.

In this sample, this clone turned up once. The rearrangement uses TRBV18 and TRBJ1-2, with D possibly TRBD1 on 5 matching bases. V gave up 0 bases and J gave up 8 bases, with 16 bases separating them. Germline values: CDR1 KGHSH, CDR2 LQKENI. The CDR3 loop spans 15 amino acids. The chain's CDR3 is CASSPPETAFGGYTF. The CDR3 region has the DNA TGTGCCAGCTCACCACCGGAGACAGCTTTTGGGGGCTACACCTTC.

The chain combines TRBV5-4 with TRBJ1-2; TRBD1 might be the D (6 bases). The V gene's germline CDR1 is SGHNT and CDR2 YYREEE (reference sequence). Trimming pared 2 bases from V and 3 bases from J, leaving 20 bases between. The CDR3 runs to 17 residues. CDR3 protein: CASSFSQGGGGDYGYTF. The CDR3 DNA is TGTGCCAGCAGCTTTAGTCAAGGGGGGGGAGGAGACTATGGCTACACCTTC.

The rearrangement uses TRBV3-1 (or the pseudogene TRBV3-2) and TRBJ2-2; TRBD1 agrees at 11 bases. Germline CDR1 and CDR2: LGHDT and YNNKEL (reference sequence). J gave up 5 bases and V 4 bases, and 9 bases lay outside the gene matches. The CDR3 loop spans 17 amino acids. The CDR3 sequence: CASSRLRDRGKTGELFF. In nucleotides, the CDR3 is TGTGCCAGCAGCCGACTGCGGGACAGGGGGAAGACCGGGGAGCTGTTTTTT.

The chain links TRBV6-6 to TRBJ1-6, with TRBD1 as a possible D gene (5 bases). CDR1 MNHNY and CDR2 SVGAGI come from the germline V gene (reference sequence). The length of the CDR3 is 13 residues. The V end was cut by 5 bases, the J end by 7 bases, with 9 bases between. Written as DNA, the CDR3 is TGTGCCAGCAGTCCAGGGAAGAATTCACCCCTCCACTTT. This codes for CASSPGKNSPLHF.

The genes are TRBV27 and TRBJ1-2; TRBD1 matches 7 bases. V dropped 3 bases and J dropped 7; count of bases not matched to a gene: 5. The CDR3 consists of 13 residues. Germline lookup yields CDR1 MNHEY and CDR2 SMNVEV (reference sequence). CDR3 region: CASSFPSGGGYTF. The CDR3 coding sequence is TGTGCCAGCAGTTTCCCCTCAGGGGGTGGCTACACCTTC.

Regarding this clone: A junction boundary mismatches the germline segment, possibly from a read error. The chain joins TRBV7-7 to TRBJ2-3, with 10 bases matching TRBD1. Looked up from germline, CDR1 is SSHAT and CDR2 is FNYEAQ (reference sequence). This CDR3 is 16 amino acids long. DNA of the CDR3: TGTGCTAGCAGCCAAACCGGGACAGGGGTCCCAGATACGCAGTATTTT. This gives the protein CASSQTGTGVPDTQYF.